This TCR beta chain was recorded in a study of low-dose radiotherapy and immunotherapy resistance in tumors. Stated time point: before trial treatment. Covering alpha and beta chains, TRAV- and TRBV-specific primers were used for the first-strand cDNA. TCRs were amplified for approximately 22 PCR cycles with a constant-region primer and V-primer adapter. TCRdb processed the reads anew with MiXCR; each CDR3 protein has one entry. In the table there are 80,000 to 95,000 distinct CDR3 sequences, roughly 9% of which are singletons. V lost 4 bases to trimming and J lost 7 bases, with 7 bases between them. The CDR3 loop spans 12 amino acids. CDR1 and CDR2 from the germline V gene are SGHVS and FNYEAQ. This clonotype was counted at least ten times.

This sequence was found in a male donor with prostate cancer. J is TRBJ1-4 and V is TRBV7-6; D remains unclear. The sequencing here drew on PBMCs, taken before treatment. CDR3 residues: CASSSLGEKLFF. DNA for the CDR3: TGTGCCAGCAGCTCCCTTGGTGAAAAACTGTTTTTT.